This record concerns one TCR beta chain sequence. Trimming at V came to 5 bases and at J to 2 bases, leaving 5 bases not matched to a gene. The CDR3 has 15 residues. The germline CDR1 and CDR2 sequences are MDHEN and SYDVKM. Using RNA transcripts as the source, TCR beta CDR3 regions were amplified. Using the HTBI primer set, a first-round RT-PCR was run on the TCR CDR3. TCRdb passed the multiplex PCR reads through MiXCR, listing each CDR3 protein once. The table records approximately 740,000 distinct CDR3 sequences, around 13% of them present only once. The record originates from a study of T cells in Graves' hyperthyroidism and ophthalmopathy. The hyperthyroidism patients had all been newly diagnosed, and their disease duration was under 2 months. Their ages ranged from 18 to 65 years. Fresh peripheral blood, about 10 ml of it, supplied the PBMCs.

Sequencing used blood. J is TRBJ2-7 and V is TRBV28, with 11 nucleotides matching TRBD2. The clonotype originates from a woman between 18 and 29 years old with Graves' hyperthyroidism. CDR3 residues: CASSMPLAGAYEQYF. The DNA of the CDR3 is TGTGCCAGCAGTATGCCACTAGCGGGAGCCTACGAGCAGTACTTC.